This T cell receptor beta chain appears in the sequencing data of a study of human thymus T cells. The study, taken as a whole, reports: Seemingly biased V and J gene usage marked thymic and blood repertoires.

This clone appeared once. Its target is unknown. Samples came from healthy Finnish infants during open corrective cardiac surgery. The CDR3 runs to 11 residues. Germline assignment: CDR1 MDHEN and CDR2 SYDVKM. Clones were sequenced by immunoSEQ multiplex PCR, and TCRdb holds only the in-frame ones, with some missing. The table shows about 46,000 clones, with 95% occurring only once. The chain employs TRBV28 and TRBJ2-1; D might be TRBD2 (6 bases). Sample: blood. The sequence derives from a girl less than two years old with a congenital heart defect but otherwise immunologically healthy. This CDR3 reads CQAGNYNEQFF. The CDR3 DNA sequence: TGTCAGGCGGGAAACTACAATGAGCAGTTCTTC.